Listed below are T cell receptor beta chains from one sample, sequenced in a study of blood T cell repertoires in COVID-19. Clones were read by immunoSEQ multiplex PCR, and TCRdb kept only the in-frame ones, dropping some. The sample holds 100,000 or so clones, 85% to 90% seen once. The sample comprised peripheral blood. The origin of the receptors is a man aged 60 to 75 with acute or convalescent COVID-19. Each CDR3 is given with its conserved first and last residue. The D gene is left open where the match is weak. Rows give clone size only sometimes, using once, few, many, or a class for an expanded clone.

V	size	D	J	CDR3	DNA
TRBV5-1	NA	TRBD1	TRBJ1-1	CASSLGTGENTEAFF	TGCGCCAGCAGCTTGGGGACAGGGGAGAACACTGAAGCTTTCTTT
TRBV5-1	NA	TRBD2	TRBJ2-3	CASSFQAGGRTDTQYF	TGCGCCAGCAGCTTCCAAGCGGGGGGTCGCACAGATACGCAGTATTTT
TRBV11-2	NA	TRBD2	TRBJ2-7	CASSTVAGGPGEQYF	TGTGCCAGCAGTACCGTAGCGGGAGGGCCGGGCGAGCAGTACTTC
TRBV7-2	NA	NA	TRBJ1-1	CASSWQGNTEAFF	TGTGCCAGCAGCTGGCAGGGGAACACTGAAGCTTTCTTT
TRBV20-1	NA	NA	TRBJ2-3	CSASSIDTQYF	TGCAGTGCTAGTTCTATCGATACGCAGTATTTT
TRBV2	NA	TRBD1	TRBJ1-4	CAITGGPATNEKLFF	TGTGCCATCACAGGGGGACCCGCAACTAATGAAAAACTGTTTTTT
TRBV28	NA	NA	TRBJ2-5	CASRLGSIETQYF	TGTGCCAGCAGGCTGGGGAGCATAGAGACCCAGTACTTC
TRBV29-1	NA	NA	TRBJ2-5	CSVRGWETQYF	TGCAGCGTGAGGGGGTGGGAGACCCAGTACTTC
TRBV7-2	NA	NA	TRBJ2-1	CASSIGTSNEQFF	TGTGCCAGCAGCATTGGGACTTCGAATGAGCAGTTCTTC
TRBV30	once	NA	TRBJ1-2	CAWSVSGYGYTF	TGTGCCTGGAGTGTATCGGGGTATGGCTACACCTTC
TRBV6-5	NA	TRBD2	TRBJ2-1	CASSYRREDPNEQFF	TGTGCCAGCAGTTACCGGCGGGAGGACCCTAATGAGCAGTTCTTC
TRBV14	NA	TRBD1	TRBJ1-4	CASSRRDRGTNEKLFF	TGTGCCAGCAGCCGCCGGGACAGGGGAACTAATGAAAAACTGTTTTTT
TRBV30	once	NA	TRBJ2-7	CAWSVRVPLVHF	TGTGCCTGGAGTGTACGAGTACCGCTCGTCCACTTC
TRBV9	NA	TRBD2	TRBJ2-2	CASSVSGGRHTGELFF	TGTGCCAGCAGCGTATCGGGCGGGAGGCACACCGGGGAGCTGTTTTTT
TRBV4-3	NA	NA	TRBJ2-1	CASSPGGAGARNEQFF	TGCGCCAGCAGCCCAGGCGGGGCGGGGGCAAGGAATGAGCAGTTCTTC
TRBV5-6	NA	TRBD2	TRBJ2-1	CASSFTGGRRNEQFF	TGTGCCAGCAGCTTTACGGGCGGGAGGAGGAATGAGCAGTTCTTC
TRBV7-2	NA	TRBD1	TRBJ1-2	CASSSRPGQGNGYTF	TGTGCCAGCAGCTCAAGACCGGGACAGGGGAATGGCTACACCTTC
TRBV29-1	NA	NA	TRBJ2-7	CSARGYSYEQYF	TGCAGCGCCCGAGGGTACTCCTACGAGCAGTACTTC
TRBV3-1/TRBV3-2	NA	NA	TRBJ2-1	CASSQALLATGEQFF	TGTGCCAGCAGCCAAGCCCTCCTAGCTACGGGTGAGCAGTTCTTC
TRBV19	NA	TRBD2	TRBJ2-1	CASSAAGGPFYNEQFF	TGTGCCAGTAGTGCCGCGGGGGGCCCTTTTTACAATGAGCAGTTCTTC
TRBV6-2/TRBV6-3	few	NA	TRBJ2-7	CASSPGRYYEQYF	TGTGCCAGCAGCCCAGGGAGGTACTACGAGCAGTACTTC
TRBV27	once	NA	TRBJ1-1	CASSFLYGGLNTEAFF	TGTGCCAGCAGTTTTCTATATGGGGGCTTGAACACTGAAGCTTTCTTT
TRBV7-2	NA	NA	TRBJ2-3	CASSSQTGPDTQYF	TGTGCCAGCAGCTCCCAAACAGGGCCAGATACGCAGTATTTT
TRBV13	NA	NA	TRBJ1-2	CASSPGSGGNYGYTF	TGTGCCAGCAGCCCGGGGTCAGGCGGCAACTATGGCTACACCTTC
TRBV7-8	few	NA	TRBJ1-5	CASSLGGGEQPQHF	TGTGCCAGCAGCTTAGGGGGGGGCGAACAGCCCCAGCATTTT
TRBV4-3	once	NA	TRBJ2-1	CASSQEGRGGYNEQFF	TGCGCCAGCAGCCAAGAGGGGCGGGGTGGCTACAATGAGCAGTTCTTC
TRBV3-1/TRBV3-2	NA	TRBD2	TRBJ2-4	CASSLGASGSSENIQYF	TGTGCCAGCAGCCTCGGGGCTAGCGGGTCGTCCGAAAACATTCAGTACTTC
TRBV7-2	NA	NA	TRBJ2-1	CASSLGFLRLQFF	TGTGCCAGCAGCTTAGGATTCCTAAGATTGCAGTTCTTC
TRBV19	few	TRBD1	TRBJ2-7	CASMGPAQGGEQYF	TGTGCCAGTATGGGGCCAGCACAGGGGGGTGAGCAGTACTTC
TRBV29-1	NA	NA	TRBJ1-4	CSVEDNTDRNEKLFF	TGCAGCGTTGAAGATAACACAGATAGAAATGAAAAACTGTTTTTT
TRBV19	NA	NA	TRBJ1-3	CASSTTERSSGNTIYF	TGTGCCAGTAGTACGACAGAACGTTCCTCTGGAAACACCATATATTTT
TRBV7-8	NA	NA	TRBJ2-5	CASSPRGLGETQYF	TGTGCCAGCAGCCCTAGGGGCCTAGGGGAGACCCAGTACTTC